A single sample is the source of the 31 T cell receptor beta chains below, sequenced in a study of T cell changes during pregnancy in multiple sclerosis. This table comes from immunoSEQ multiplex PCR, and its TCRdb copy is limited to in-frame clones, with some not included. Among 70,000 or so clones listed, more than 75% were seen once. The sequencing here drew on peripheral blood, taken in the third trimester of pregnancy. The receptor source for this set is a female donor with multiple sclerosis, enrolled in a pregnancy study.

V gene TRBV6-5 combines with J gene TRBJ1-2; maybe TRBD1 (5 bases). This CDR3 comprises 14 residues. V was trimmed by 4 bases and J by 0 bases, leaving 9 bases between them. Germline values: CDR1 MNHEY, CDR2 SVGAGI. The CDR3: CASSLTAANYGYTF. The CDR3 coding sequence is TGTGCCAGCAGTTTGACAGCAGCTAACTATGGCTACACCTTC.

The V call is TRBV2, the J call TRBJ1-3, with D perhaps matching TRBD1 (6 bases). The CDR3 is 13 amino acids. Deletions cut 5 bases from V and 4 bases from J, with 9 bases between. The V gene's germline CDR1 is SNHLY and CDR2 FYNNEI. The CDR3 sequence: CASSQTGGNTIYF. Here the CDR3 DNA reads TGTGCCAGCAGTCAGACAGGAGGAAACACCATATATTTT.

This chain links TRBV5-1 with TRBJ2-7; D gene uncertain. The CDR3 is 14 residues long. Trimming removed 0 bases from V and 2 bases from J, with 9 bases in between. Germline CDR1 is SGHRS and CDR2 is YFSETQ. In DNA, the CDR3 is TGCGCCAGCAGCTTGGGAGGATATACCTACGAGCAGTACTTC. Protein product: CASSLGGYTYEQYF.

V usage is TRBV29-1 and J usage is TRBJ2-5; maybe TRBD2 (6 bases). This CDR3 is 14 amino acids long. V gave up 3 bases and J gave up 5 bases, with 16 bases separating them. Germline V gives CDR1 SQVTM, CDR2 ANQGSEA. CDR3 DNA: TGCAGCGTTGACTGGGGCGGGGCACGGGAGACCCAGTACTTC. Protein product: CSVDWGGARETQYF.

The gene calls are TRBV28 and TRBJ1-6; 10 nucleotides agree with TRBD1. Germline values: CDR1 MDHEN, CDR2 SYDVKM. V lost 4 bases, J lost 8 bases, and 5 bases stayed unmatched. The CDR3 spans 15 residues. The CDR3 reads CASSSLGQGDSPLHF. The CDR3, as DNA: TGTGCCAGCAGTTCACTAGGACAGGGGGATTCACCCCTCCACTTT.

V usage is TRBV6-5 and J usage is TRBJ2-1, with D perhaps TRBD2 (6 bases). The V end lost 0 bases, the J end lost 8 bases, and 14 bases lay between the germline ends. Germline V gene lookup returns CDR1 MNHEY and CDR2 SVGAGI. The CDR3 extends over 15 amino acids. The CDR3 nucleotides read TGTGCCAGCAGTTACTCCGACGGAGGGGCCGATGAGCAGTTCTTC. This encodes CASSYSDGGADEQFF.

This CDR3 reads CASSYSRTGETPLHF. The CDR3 nucleotides are TGTGCCAGCAGTTACTCCCGGACAGGGGAAACACCCCTCCACTTT. The chain has TRBV6-5 and TRBJ1-6; 9 bases match TRBD1. In germline, CDR1 is MNHEY, CDR2 SVGAGI. The V gene end was trimmed by 0 bases and the J gene end by 11 bases; junction bases not matched to a gene: 5. The CDR3 has 15 amino acids.

The V gene is TRBV2, the J gene TRBJ2-1, with D possibly being TRBD1 (6 bases). In germline, CDR1 is SNHLY, CDR2 FYNNEI. V was pared by 4 bases and J by 5 bases, with 24 bases between. The CDR3 has 18 residues. CDR3 protein: CASSALPMLGGIHNEQFF. The CDR3 nucleotides are TGTGCCAGCAGTGCCCTCCCTATGTTAGGGGGAATCCACAATGAGCAGTTCTTC.

For the CDR3, the DNA is TGTGCCAGCTCAGCCACGGGGTTGGGCTACACTGAAGCTTTCTTT. Protein: CASSATGLGYTEAFF. The chain recombines TRBV18 with TRBJ1-1; D not certain. Deletions cut 5 bases from V and 3 bases from J, with 16 bases between. The germline V gene has CDR1 KGHSH and CDR2 LQKENI. This CDR3 has 15 amino acids.

The chain has TRBV5-4 and TRBJ2-7; 7 bases match TRBD1. The germline V gene has CDR1 SGHNT and CDR2 YYREEE (reference sequence). CDR3 length equals 13 residues. After removal of 3 bases from V and 3 bases from J, the junction contained 3 bases not matched to a gene. The CDR3 protein is CASSYGTVYEQYF. Here the CDR3 DNA reads TGTGCCAGCAGCTACGGGACAGTCTACGAGCAGTACTTC.

The chain employs TRBV5-1 and TRBJ2-5; 8 bases map to TRBD2. Trimming removed 0 bases from V and 1 base from J; junction bases left unmatched: 5. CDR1 SGHRS and CDR2 YFSETQ come from the germline V gene. The CDR3 runs 16 residues. CDR3 protein: CASSLGTGGIQETQYF. DNA of the CDR3: TGCGCCAGCAGCTTGGGGACGGGGGGGATCCAAGAGACCCAGTACTTC.

This CDR3 is CASSTGTGSNQPQHF. In DNA form, the CDR3 reads TGTGCCAGCTCAACCGGGACAGGCTCCAATCAGCCCCAGCATTTT. The chain is built from TRBV18 and TRBJ1-5, with 8 nucleotides matching TRBD1. Germline V gives CDR1 KGHSH, CDR2 LQKENI. This CDR3 comprises 15 residues. V lost 5 bases, J lost 3 bases, and 6 bases stayed unmatched.

The rearrangement links TRBV19 to TRBJ1-3; perhaps TRBD1 as D (6 bases). Trimming took 6 bases from V and 1 from J, leaving 7 bases between them. The CDR3 is 13 amino acids. Germline loops: CDR1 LNHDA, CDR2 SQIVND (reference sequence). CDR3 sequence (DNA): TGTGCCAGTAGCAGGGGTTCTGGAAACACCATATATTTT. Translated: CASSRGSGNTIYF.

The count of this clone is one. The V and J genes are TRBV7-8 and TRBJ2-5; 7 bases align to TRBD1. Trimming removed 3 bases from V and 8 bases from J; junction bases left unmatched: 9. CDR3 length: 14 residues. The V gene's germline CDR1 is SGHVS and CDR2 FQNEAQ. CDR3 nucleotides: TGTGCCAGCAGCTTGTCTTCGGGACAGCGTACCCAGTACTTC. This encodes CASSLSSGQRTQYF.

This chain uses TRBV5-1 with TRBJ2-7; tentatively, D is TRBD1 (6 bases). Germline lookup yields CDR1 SGHRS and CDR2 YFSETQ. The V end was cut by 4 bases, the J end by 1 base, with 18 bases between. The CDR3 is made up of 16 amino acids. CDR3 residues: CASSPVTGTYSYEQYF. Written as DNA, the CDR3 is TGCGCCAGCAGCCCCGTAACAGGGACCTATTCCTACGAGCAGTACTTC.

The gene calls are TRBV5-1 and TRBJ2-7; 12 nucleotides line up with TRBD2. Germline CDR1 reads SGHRS; CDR2 reads YFSETQ. The CDR3 runs to 13 residues. Trimming removed 7 bases from V and 2 bases from J; junction bases left unmatched: 1. The CDR3 sequence: CASRTSGTYEQYF. DNA of the CDR3: TGCGCCAGCCGGACTAGCGGGACCTACGAGCAGTACTTC.

This chain uses TRBV5-4 with TRBJ2-1; a possible D gene is TRBD2 (5 bases). The V and J ends lost 4 bases and 15 bases respectively, with 17 bases between them. Germline V CDR1 and CDR2: SGHNT, YYREEE (reference sequence). The CDR3 runs 12 residues. CDR3 amino acids: CASSSGPGEGFF. The CDR3 region has the DNA TGTGCCAGCAGCAGTGGACCAGGTGAGGGGTTCTTC.

The chain uses TRBV2 and TRBJ2-7; a possible D gene is TRBD1 (5 bases). Per germline, CDR1 SNHLY and CDR2 FYNNEI. The V and J ends lost 6 bases and 4 bases respectively, with 7 bases between them. CDR3 length: 11 residues. CDR3 protein: CASSDSYEQYF. CDR3 sequence (DNA): TGTGCCAGCAGCGACAGTTACGAGCAGTACTTC.

The chain carries TRBV19 and TRBJ2-5, with 9 positions matching TRBD2. J lost 4 bases, V lost 7 bases, and 7 bases had no gene match. Germline lookup yields CDR1 LNHDA and CDR2 SQIVND (reference sequence). The CDR3 contains 14 residues. The CDR3 DNA follows: TGTGCCAGTAACGGCGGGGGGGCCCGAGAGACCCAGTACTTC. Protein: CASNGGGARETQYF.

The CDR3 DNA follows: TGTGCCAGCTCAGCCAGCGGGGGCCCTCAAGAGACCCAGTACTTC. It codes for CASSASGGPQETQYF. V usage is TRBV18 and J usage is TRBJ2-5; 8 bases are shared with TRBD2. V lost 5 bases, J lost 2 bases, and 7 bases stayed unmatched. CDR1 and CDR2 from the germline V gene are KGHSH and LQKENI. The CDR3 loop spans 15 amino acids. Using reference TRBV18 and TRBJ2-5 for the parts outside the CDR3, the full variable domain is NAGVMQNPRHLVRRRGQEARLRCSPMKGHSHVYWYRQLPEEGLKFMVYLQKENIIDESGMPKERFSAEFPKEGPSILRIQQVVRGDSAAYFCASSASGGPQETQYFGPGTRLLVL.

The rearrangement links TRBV5-1 to TRBJ2-5, with 7 nucleotides matching TRBD1. Germline-derived CDR1 and CDR2 are SGHRS and YFSETQ. The CDR3 spans 13 residues. With 5 bases clipped from V and 1 base from J, the junction kept 2 bases outside the gene matches. The CDR3 coding sequence is TGCGCCAGCAGTCGGACAGGCCAAGAGACCCAGTACTTC. Encoded protein: CASSRTGQETQYF.

The rearrangement uses TRBV18 and TRBJ1-2; tentative D call: TRBD1 (5 bases). Per germline, CDR1 KGHSH and CDR2 LQKENI. Trimming took off 3 bases at V and 4 bases at J, with 6 bases between the two ends. The CDR3 is 12 residues long. The CDR3 spells CASSPDSYGYTF. The CDR3 DNA follows: TGTGCCAGCTCACCCGACAGCTATGGCTACACCTTC.

The CDR3 nucleotides are TGTGCCAGCAGCTCGGGCCCGACTGGGCGGCGTACGGGGGAGCAGTACTTC. Protein product: CASSSGPTGRRTGEQYF. This chain joins TRBV11-2 and TRBJ2-7; TRBD2 is a possible D gene (5 bases). The V end lost 4 bases, the J end lost 7 bases, and 26 bases lay between the germline ends. Germline V gene data show CDR1 as SGHAT and CDR2 as FQNNGV. This CDR3 contains 17 residues.

As for this clone: The junction and the germline gene differ at one end; a read error may be behind it. The V call is TRBV5-4, the J call TRBJ2-2, with 7 nucleotides matching TRBD1. The CDR3 totals 14 residues. Germline values: CDR1 SGHNT, CDR2 YYREEE (reference sequence). The CDR3 spells CASSKGQNPGELFF. Here the CDR3 DNA reads TGTGCCAGCTCAAAGGGACAGAACCCCGGGGAGCTGTTTTTT. Filled out from reference TRBV5-4 and TRBJ2-2, the complete variable domain reads ETGVTQSPTHLIKTRGQQVTLRCSSQSGHNTVSWYQQALGQGPQFIFQYYREEENGRGNFPPRFSGLQFPNYSSELNVNALELDDSALYLCASSKGQNPGELFFGEGSRLTVL.

The chain has TRBV7-8 and TRBJ1-6; 7 bases agree with TRBD1. CDR3 length equals 15 residues. The V gene's germline CDR1 is SGHVS and CDR2 FQNEAQ. The ends lost 3 bases at V and 6 bases at J; junction bases unmatched: 5. The CDR3: CASSFTGVGNSPLHF. The CDR3 DNA sequence: TGTGCCAGCAGCTTTACAGGGGTGGGTAATTCACCCCTCCACTTT.

This clone was seen only once. The chain recombines TRBV6-6 with TRBJ1-2; TRBD1 matches 7 bases. The germline V gene has CDR1 MNHNY and CDR2 SVGAGI (reference sequence). The length of the CDR3 is 15 residues. Trimming at V came to 2 bases and at J to 10 bases, leaving 13 bases not matched to a gene. CDR3 nucleotides: TGTGCCAGCAGTTACCCTCGACAGGGCCGGTCGGACTACACCTTC. Translation gives CASSYPRQGRSDYTF.

The chain couples TRBV30 to TRBJ2-4; D ambiguous. Germline CDR1 and CDR2: GTSNPN and SVGIG (reference sequence). Trimming stripped 2 bases from V and 0 bases from J, with 8 bases between. CDR3 length equals 14 residues. Here the CDR3 DNA reads TGTGCCTGGAGTCATGGCCGAGCCAAAAACATTCAGTACTTC. Its translation: CAWSHGRAKNIQYF. The full variable domain, rest sourced from reference TRBV30 and TRBJ2-4, is SQTIHQWPATLVQPVGSPLSLECTVEGTSNPNLYWYRQAAGRGLQLLFYSVGIGQISSEVPQNLSASRPQDRQFILSSKKLLLSDSGFYLCAWSHGRAKNIQYFGAGTRLSVL.

The chain's CDR3 is CASSLGTFSYNEQFF. In nucleotides, the CDR3 is TGCGCCAGCAGCTTGGGAACATTTTCCTACAATGAGCAGTTCTTC. V gene TRBV5-1 combines with J gene TRBJ2-1; D not resolved. The germline V gene has CDR1 SGHRS and CDR2 YFSETQ. V was shortened by 0 bases and J by 1 base, with 8 bases between the two germline ends. The CDR3 has 15 residues.

The rearrangement links TRBV23-1 to TRBJ2-7; D might be TRBD1 (6 bases). TRBV23-1 is given ORF status, its function remaining uncertain. The CDR3 consists of 15 residues. V was trimmed by 4 bases and J by 5 bases, leaving 18 bases between them. CDR3 sequence reads: CASSPAQGARNEQYF. CDR3 nucleotides: TGCGCCAGCAGTCCCGCACAGGGTGCCCGGAACGAGCAGTACTTC.

The rearrangement joins TRBV2 to TRBJ2-3, with TRBD2 identical over 9 bases. There are 15 residues in the CDR3. Germline lookup yields CDR1 SNHLY and CDR2 FYNNEI. With 3 bases clipped from V and 4 bases from J, the junction kept 5 bases outside the gene matches. The CDR3 nucleotides read TGTGCCAGCAGTGAGGCGGGGGGGGTTGCAGATACGCAGTATTTT. Amino acids: CASSEAGGVADTQYF.

This CDR3 is CASSLGTGVHIQYF. CDR3 bases: TGTGCCAGCAGCCTCGGGACAGGGGTACACATTCAGTACTTC. The chain is built from TRBV7-8 and TRBJ2-4; TRBD1 agrees at 10 bases. Unmatched junction bases numbered 6, after V lost 5 bases and J lost 8 bases. CDR1 and CDR2 from the germline V gene are SGHVS and FQNEAQ. The CDR3 totals 14 residues.